The present entry profiles one T cell receptor (beta chain) with its context. The antigen remains undetermined. About 10 milliliters of peripheral blood were drawn from each donor into EDTA-treated tubes. Isolation recovered at least 6 million PBMCs from every sample. The record originates from a study of blood T cells in healthy people across ages. Notes on the study in general: Roughly linear age-related decline in beta diversity appeared, significant by age around 38.

Trimming cost V 3 bases and J 9 bases; bases outside gene matches: 6. This CDR3 is built from 14 residues. The second PCR ran about 6 to 12 cycles with a sample-barcoded 5' primer and J-beta primers. With 12 random nucleotides, a template-switch adaptor tagged each individual cDNA molecule. One entry per CDR3 protein results from TCRdb running MiXCR on the 5' RACE reads. This sample has over 1,500,000 distinct CDR3 sequences; about 39% occur once, and the top ten carry roughly 24%. The sequence derives from a human donor in good health. Sequences were obtained from blood. The chain couples TRBV12-3 or TRBV12-4 to TRBJ2-4; 9 nucleotides agree with TRBD1. The CDR3 bases are TGTGCCAGCAGTTTCGGGACAGGGTTCAGCATTCAGTACTTC. This encodes CASSFGTGFSIQYF.